The entry that follows covers one T cell receptor beta chain sequence. The antigen remains undetermined. These data are taken from a study of a mutant IDH1 vaccine in newly diagnosed glioma. Overall study: Patients, over weeks 1, 3, 5, 7, 11, 15, 19 and 23, received a total of eight vaccinations. Previous treatment comprised radiotherapy, temozolomide, or both, mostly both.

Assay: immunoSEQ multiplex PCR; the TCRdb copy retains only in-frame clones and omits some. The table records 30,000 to 40,000 clones, roughly 56% of them present only once. Time point defined: week 5, during vaccination. Vaccine doses each comprised 300 ug of mutant IDH1 20-mer peptide, with topical imiquimod. Donors had new IDH1-mutant astrocytomas of WHO grade 3 or 4 (ATRX-lost). General study results and limits: Across multiple MHC alleles, around 92% of patients had vaccine-induced responses.

With 4 bases removed from V and 6 bases from J, the gap between germline ends came to 9 bases. The CDR3 is 12 amino acids. CDR1 is KGHSH and CDR2 is LQKENI in the germline V gene. The sequence was collected from a woman under 30 with glioma. Sequencing used PBMCs, obtained from a glioma patient whose treatment included an IDH1 peptide vaccine. The V call is TRBV18, the J call TRBJ1-1; TRBD1 is a possible D gene (6 bases). The CDR3 protein is CASSLRTAEAFF. The CDR3 region has the DNA TGTGCCAGCTCACTAAGGACAGCTGAAGCTTTCTTT.